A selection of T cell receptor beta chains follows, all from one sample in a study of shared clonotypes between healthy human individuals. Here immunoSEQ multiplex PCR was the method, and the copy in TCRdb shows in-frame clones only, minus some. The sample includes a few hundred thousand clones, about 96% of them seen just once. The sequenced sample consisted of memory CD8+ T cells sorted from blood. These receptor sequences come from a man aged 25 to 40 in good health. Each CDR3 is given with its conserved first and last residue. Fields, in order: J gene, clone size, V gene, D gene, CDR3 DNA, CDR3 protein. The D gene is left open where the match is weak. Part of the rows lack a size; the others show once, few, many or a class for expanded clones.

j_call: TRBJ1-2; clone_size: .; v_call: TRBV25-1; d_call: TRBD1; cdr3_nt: TGTGCCAGCAGTGGTGTGGGGGACAGGTTCTATGGCTACACCTTC; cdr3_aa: CASSGVGDRFYGYTF
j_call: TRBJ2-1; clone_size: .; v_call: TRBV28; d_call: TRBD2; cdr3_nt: TGTGCCAGCAGCCGTAGACTAGCGGGAGCTGGTGAGCAGTTCTTC; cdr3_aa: CASSRRLAGAGEQFF
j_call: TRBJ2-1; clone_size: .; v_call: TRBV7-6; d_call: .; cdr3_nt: TGTGCCAGCAGCGGGTTACACAGCTCCTACAATGAGCAGTTCTTC; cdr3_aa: CASSGLHSSYNEQFF
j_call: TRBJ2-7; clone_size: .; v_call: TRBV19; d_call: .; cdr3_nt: TGTGCCTCCAGTCGAGGGGTTGAGCAGTACTTC; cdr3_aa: CASSRGVEQYF
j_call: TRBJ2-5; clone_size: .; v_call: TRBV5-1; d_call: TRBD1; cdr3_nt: TGCGCCAGCAGACCCCGGACAGGTTCGACCCACCAAGAGACCCAGTACTTC; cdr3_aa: CASRPRTGSTHQETQYF
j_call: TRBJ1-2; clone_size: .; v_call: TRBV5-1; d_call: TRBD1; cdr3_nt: TGCGCCAGCAGCCGCACAGGGGACTATGGCTACACCTTC; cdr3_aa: CASSRTGDYGYTF
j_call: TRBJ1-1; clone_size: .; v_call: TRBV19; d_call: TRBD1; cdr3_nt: TGTGCGGAACCGGGACAGGGAGCTTTCTTT; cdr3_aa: CAEPGQGAFF
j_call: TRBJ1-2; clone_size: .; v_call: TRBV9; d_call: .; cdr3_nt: TGTGCCAGCAGCGTAGACGGTTGGGGTAGACAAAACCATGGCTACACCTTC; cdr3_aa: CASSVDGWGRQNHGYTF
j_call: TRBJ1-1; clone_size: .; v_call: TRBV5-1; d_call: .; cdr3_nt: TGCGCCAGCAGCTTGTTGACCCATGGAGCTGAAGCTTTCTTT; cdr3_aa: CASSLLTHGAEAFF
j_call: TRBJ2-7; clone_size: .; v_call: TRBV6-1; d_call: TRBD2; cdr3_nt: TGTGCCAGCAGTGTGGTGGTAGCGGGAACCTACGAGCAGTACTTC; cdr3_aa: CASSVVVAGTYEQYF
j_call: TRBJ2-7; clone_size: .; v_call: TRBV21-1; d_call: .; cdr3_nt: TGTGCCAGCAGCACCCGGGACACCTACGAGCAGTACTTC; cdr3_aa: CASSTRDTYEQYF
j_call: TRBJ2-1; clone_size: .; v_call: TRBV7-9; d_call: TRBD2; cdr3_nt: TGTGCCAGCACCCCTCTTCACCCGGCGGGAGGGGTTGAGCAGTTCTTC; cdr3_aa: CASTPLHPAGGVEQFF
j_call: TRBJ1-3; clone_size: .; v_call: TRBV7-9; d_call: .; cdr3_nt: TGTGCCAGCAGTTTTCCCACGGCAGACGGTTACTCTGGAAACACCATATATTTT; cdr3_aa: CASSFPTADGYSGNTIYF
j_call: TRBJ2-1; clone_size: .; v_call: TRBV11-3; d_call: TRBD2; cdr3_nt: TGTGCCAGCAGCTTAGCTAGCGGGTACAATGAGCAGTTCTTC; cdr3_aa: CASSLASGYNEQFF
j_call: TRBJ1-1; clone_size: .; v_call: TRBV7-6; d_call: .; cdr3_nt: TGTGCCAGCAGCTTAGCGTCAGGGGCGAACACTGAAGCTTTCTTT; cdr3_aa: CASSLASGANTEAFF
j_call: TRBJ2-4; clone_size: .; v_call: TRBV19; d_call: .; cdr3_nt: TGTGCCAGTAGTGGAAGTACAGGGCTTAACATTCAGTACTTC; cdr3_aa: CASSGSTGLNIQYF
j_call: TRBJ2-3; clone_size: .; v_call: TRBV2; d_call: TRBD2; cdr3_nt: TGTGCCAGCAGTGAGCGGGCGGGACTAGCGGGGTACACAGATACGCAGTATTTT; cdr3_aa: CASSERAGLAGYTDTQYF
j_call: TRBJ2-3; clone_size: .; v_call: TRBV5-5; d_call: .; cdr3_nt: TGTGCCAGCAGCTTGTCGGCGGCAACTAACACAGATACGCAGTATTTT; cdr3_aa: CASSLSAATNTDTQYF
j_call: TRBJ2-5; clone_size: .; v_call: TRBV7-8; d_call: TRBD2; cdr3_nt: TGTGCCAGCAGCTTTTCCGGCGGGAGCGTTACGGAGACCCAGTACTTC; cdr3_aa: CASSFSGGSVTETQYF
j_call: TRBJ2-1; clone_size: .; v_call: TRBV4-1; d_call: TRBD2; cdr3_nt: TGCGCCAGCAGCCCGACTAGCGGGAGTATCTACAATGAGCAGTTCTTC; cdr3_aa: CASSPTSGSIYNEQFF
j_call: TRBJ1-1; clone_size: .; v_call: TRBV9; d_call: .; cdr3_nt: TGTGCCAGCAGCCGTACGGGGAACACTGAAGCTTTCTTT; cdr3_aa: CASSRTGNTEAFF
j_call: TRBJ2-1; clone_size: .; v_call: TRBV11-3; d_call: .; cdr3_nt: TGTGCCAGCAGCCGGCGGTGGGGGGATGAGCAGTTCTTC; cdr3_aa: CASSRRWGDEQFF
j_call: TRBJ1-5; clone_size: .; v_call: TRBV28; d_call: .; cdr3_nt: TGTGCCAGCAGTTTATACGGAGGGTTCCAGCCCCAGCATTTT; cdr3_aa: CASSLYGGFQPQHF
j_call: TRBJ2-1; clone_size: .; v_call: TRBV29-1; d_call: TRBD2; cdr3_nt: TGCAGCGCCCAGTCCGGACTAGTGGGGCACAATGAGCAGTTCTTC; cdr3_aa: CSAQSGLVGHNEQFF
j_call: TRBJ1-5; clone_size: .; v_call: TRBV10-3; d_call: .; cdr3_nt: TGTGCCATCAGTGAGTCTGGATACAGCAATCAGCCCCAGCATTTT; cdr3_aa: CAISESGYSNQPQHF
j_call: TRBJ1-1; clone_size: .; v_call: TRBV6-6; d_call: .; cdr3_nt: TGTGCCAGCAGTTACGTAGGGGGGGGGAACACTGAAGCTTTCTTT; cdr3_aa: CASSYVGGGNTEAFF
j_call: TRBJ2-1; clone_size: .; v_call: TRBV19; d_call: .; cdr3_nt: TGTGCCAGTAGTCCCCCCGGGGCGTACAATGAGCAGTTCTTC; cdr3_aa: CASSPPGAYNEQFF
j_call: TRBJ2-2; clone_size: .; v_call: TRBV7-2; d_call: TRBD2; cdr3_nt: TGTGCCAGCAGCTTAATCGGACTAGCGGGAGCGAACACCGGGGAGCTGTTTTTT; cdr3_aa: CASSLIGLAGANTGELFF
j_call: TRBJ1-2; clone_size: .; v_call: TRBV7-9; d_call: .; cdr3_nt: TGTGCCAGCAGCTTAGGCCTGGACCGCTTAATCTATGGCTACACCTTC; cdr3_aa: CASSLGLDRLIYGYTF
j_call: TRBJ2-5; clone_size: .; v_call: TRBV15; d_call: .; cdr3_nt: TGTGCCACCAGCAGAGAACAGCAGCTCCAAGAGACCCAGTACTTC; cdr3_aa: CATSREQQLQETQYF
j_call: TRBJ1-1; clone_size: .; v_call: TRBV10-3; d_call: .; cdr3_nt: TGTGCCATCAGCCTATTACGGGGCAGCGAAGCTTTCTTT; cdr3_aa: CAISLLRGSEAFF
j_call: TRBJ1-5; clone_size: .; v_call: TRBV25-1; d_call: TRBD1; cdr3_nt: TGTGCCAGCAGTGACAGGGGGCGCAATCAGCCCCAGCATTTT; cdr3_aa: CASSDRGRNQPQHF
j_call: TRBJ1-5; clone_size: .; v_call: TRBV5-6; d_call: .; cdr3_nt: TGTGCCAGCAGCTTTAAACAGGGATTCAATCAGCCCCAGCATTTT; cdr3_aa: CASSFKQGFNQPQHF
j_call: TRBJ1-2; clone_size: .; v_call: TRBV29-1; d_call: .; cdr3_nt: TGCAGCGTTGATGTCGAATTGAATGGCTACACCTTC; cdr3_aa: CSVDVELNGYTF
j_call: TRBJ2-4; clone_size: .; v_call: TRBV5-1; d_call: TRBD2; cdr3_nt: TGCGCCAGCAGCTTAGCGGGAGACGAAAACATTCAGTACTTC; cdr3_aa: CASSLAGDENIQYF
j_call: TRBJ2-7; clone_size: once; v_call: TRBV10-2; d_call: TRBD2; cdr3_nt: TGCGCCAGCAGCTACGCAGCGGGAGGGCCCCAGGAGCAGTACTTC; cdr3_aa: CASSYAAGGPQEQYF
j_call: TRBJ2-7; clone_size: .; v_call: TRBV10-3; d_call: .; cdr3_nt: TGTGCCATCAGTGGCCGGCAATACGAGCAGTACTTC; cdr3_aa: CAISGRQYEQYF
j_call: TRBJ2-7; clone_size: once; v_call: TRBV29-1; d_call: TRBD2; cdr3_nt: TGCAGCGTCCCGCTCAGTAGCGGGAGTTCCGAGCAGTACTTC; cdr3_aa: CSVPLSSGSSEQYF
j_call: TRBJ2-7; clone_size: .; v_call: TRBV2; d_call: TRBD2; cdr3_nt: TGTGCCAGCAGTGAAGCGCTTGGGCTAGCGGGAACCTACGAGCAGTACTTC; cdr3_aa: CASSEALGLAGTYEQYF
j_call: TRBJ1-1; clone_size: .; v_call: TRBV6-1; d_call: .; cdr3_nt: TGTGCCACCCGAGGACAGCCGAACACTGAAGCTTTCTTT; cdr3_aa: CATRGQPNTEAFF
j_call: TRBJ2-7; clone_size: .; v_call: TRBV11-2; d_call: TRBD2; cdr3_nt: TGTGCCAGCAGCTTTGCGGGAGGAACCGCCGAGCAGTACTTC; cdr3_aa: CASSFAGGTAEQYF
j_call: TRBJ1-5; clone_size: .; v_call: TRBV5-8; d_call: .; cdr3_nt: TGTGCCAGCAGCTTTCCAGGGGATAGCAATCAGCCCCAGCATTTT; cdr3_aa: CASSFPGDSNQPQHF
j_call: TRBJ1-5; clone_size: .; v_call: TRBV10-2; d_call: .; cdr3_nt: TGCGCCAGCAGTGAGAGGGGCTGGGGTCAGCCCCAGCATTTT; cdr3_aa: CASSERGWGQPQHF
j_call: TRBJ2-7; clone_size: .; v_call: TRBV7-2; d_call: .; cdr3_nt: TGTGCCAGCAGCTTAGGTTGGAGATACGAGCAGTACTTC; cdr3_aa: CASSLGWRYEQYF
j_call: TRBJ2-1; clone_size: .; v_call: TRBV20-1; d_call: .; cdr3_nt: TGCAGTGCTAGAGGGGTAAAGCAGTTCTTC; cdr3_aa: CSARGVKQFF
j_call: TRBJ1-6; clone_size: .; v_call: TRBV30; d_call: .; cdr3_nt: TGTGCCTGGAGTGTATCGGGGGGTCCACCCCTCCACTTT; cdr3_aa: CAWSVSGGPPLHF
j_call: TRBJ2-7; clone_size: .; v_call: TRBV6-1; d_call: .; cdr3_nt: TGTGCCAGCAGTGGAGACAACAGGGTTATCTCCTACGAGCAGTACTTC; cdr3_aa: CASSGDNRVISYEQYF
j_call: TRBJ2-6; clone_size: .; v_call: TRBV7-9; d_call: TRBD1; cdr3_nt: TGTGCCAGCAGTTCATCCGGGACAGGAACCTCTGGGGCCAACGTCCTGACTTTC; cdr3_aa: CASSSSGTGTSGANVLTF
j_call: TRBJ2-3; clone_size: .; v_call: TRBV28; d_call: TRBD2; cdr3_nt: TGTGCCAGCAGTTTCCCGACTAGCGGGAGCACAGATACGCAGTATTTT; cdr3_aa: CASSFPTSGSTDTQYF
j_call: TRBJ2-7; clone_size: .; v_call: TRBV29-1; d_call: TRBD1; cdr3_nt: TGCAGCGTCGGGACAGGGGGCGAGCAGTACTTC; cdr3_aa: CSVGTGGEQYF
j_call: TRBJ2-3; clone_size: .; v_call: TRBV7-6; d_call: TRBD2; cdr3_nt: TGTGCCAGCAGCCCCAGGACTAGAGCAGATACGCAGTATTTT; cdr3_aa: CASSPRTRADTQYF
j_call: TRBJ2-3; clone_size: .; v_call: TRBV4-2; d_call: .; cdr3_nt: TGTGCCAGCAGCCCCCAGACGGCAGATACGCAGTATTTT; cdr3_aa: CASSPQTADTQYF
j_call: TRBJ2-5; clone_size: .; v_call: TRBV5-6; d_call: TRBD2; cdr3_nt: TGTGCCAGCAGCTTGCTAGCGGGAATAGGAGGGGGAGAGACCCAGTACTTC; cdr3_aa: CASSLLAGIGGGETQYF
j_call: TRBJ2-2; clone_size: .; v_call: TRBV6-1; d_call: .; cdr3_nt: TGTGCCAGCAGTGGAGGGAACACCGGGGAGCTGTTTTTT; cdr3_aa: CASSGGNTGELFF
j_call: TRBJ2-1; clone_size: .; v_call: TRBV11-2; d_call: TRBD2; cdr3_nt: TGTGCCAGCAGCCTGAGCGGGAGGGGAGGGCATGAGCAGTTCTTC; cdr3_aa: CASSLSGRGGHEQFF
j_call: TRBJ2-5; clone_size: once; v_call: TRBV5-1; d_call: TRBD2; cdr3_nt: TGCGCCAGCAGCCCCGATACGGGGGGTCCCCAAGAGACCCAGTACTTC; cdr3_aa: CASSPDTGGPQETQYF
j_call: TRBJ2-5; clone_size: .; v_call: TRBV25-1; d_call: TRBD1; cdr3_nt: TGTGCCAGCAGTGAAAGAACAGGGGGCGCAGAGACCCAGTACTTC; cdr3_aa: CASSERTGGAETQYF
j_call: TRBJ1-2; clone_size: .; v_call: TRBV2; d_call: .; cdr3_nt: TGTGCCAGTTGGAGCGGTGACCCTAACTATGGCTACACCTTC; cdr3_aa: CASWSGDPNYGYTF
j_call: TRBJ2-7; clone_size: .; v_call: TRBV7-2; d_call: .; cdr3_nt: TGTGCCAGCAGCTTAGATCCAGGAAGGGACGAGCAGTACTTC; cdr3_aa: CASSLDPGRDEQYF